The 6 T cell receptor beta chains presented below share a single source sample, sequenced in a study of cytomegalovirus exposure and HLA in healthy donors. Use of 60 Vbeta and 13 Jbeta primers characterized the PCR. Clones were read by immunoSEQ multiplex PCR, and TCRdb kept only the in-frame ones, dropping some. The table includes 100,000 to 150,000 clones, under 85% detected once. The specimen was PBMCs. Receptors originate from a woman between 45 and 60 years old in good health and CMV-seropositive.

This clone occurred a few times. The V and J genes are TRBV7-2 and TRBJ1-1; TRBD1 matches at 7 bases. The CDR3 totals 16 residues. After removal of 6 bases from V and 2 bases from J, the junction contained 12 bases not matched to a gene. Germline-derived CDR1 and CDR2 are SGHTA and FQGNSA. CDR3 loop: CASRLNRGGGNTEAFF. The CDR3 DNA sequence: TGTGCCAGCAGGTTAAACAGGGGAGGCGGAAACACTGAAGCTTTCTTT.

This rearrangement joins TRBV19 to TRBJ2-7; 10 bases are a match to TRBD2. The CDR3 covers 14 residues. J was trimmed by 2 bases and V by 6 bases; bases with no gene match: 4. Germline CDR1 and CDR2: LNHDA and SQIVND (reference sequence). The CDR3 sequence: CASSLAGATYEQYF. DNA of the CDR3: TGTGCCAGTAGCCTAGCGGGGGCCACCTACGAGCAGTACTTC. The complete variable domain, with remaining parts taken from reference TRBV19 and TRBJ2-7, reads DGGITQSPKYLFRKEGQNVTLSCEQNLNHDAMYWYRQDPGQGLRLIYYSQIVNDFQKGDIAEGYSVSREKKESFPLTVTSAQKNPTAFYLCASSLAGATYEQYFGPGTRLTVT.

The J gene is TRBJ2-2, the V gene TRBV19, with TRBD2 matching 8 bases. V was pared by 3 bases and J by 6 bases, with 12 bases of the junction left unmatched. CDR1 and CDR2 from the germline V gene are LNHDA and SQIVND (reference sequence). This CDR3 has 17 amino acids. CDR3: CASSIILAASVAGELFF. The CDR3, as DNA: TGTGCCAGTAGTATTATACTAGCGGCCTCGGTAGCCGGGGAGCTGTTTTTT.

This clone was recorded a few times. CDR3 protein: CATSRGTGGRQPQHF. The CDR3 DNA sequence: TGTGCCACCAGCAGAGGGACAGGGGGACGTCAGCCCCAGCATTTT. The V gene is TRBV15, the J gene TRBJ1-5, with 10 bases aligning to TRBD1. The germline V gene encodes CDR1 LNHNV and CDR2 YYDKDF (reference sequence). CDR3 length: 15 amino acids. With V trimmed by 1 base and J by 6 bases, 3 bases remained unmatched.

The rearrangement joins TRBV2 to TRBJ2-1; 7 positions match TRBD2. Germline loops: CDR1 SNHLY, CDR2 FYNNEI. With 8 bases clipped from V and 5 bases from J, the junction kept 9 bases outside the gene matches. The CDR3 sequence is 14 residues long. The CDR3 DNA is TGTGCCAGCGTAGAACTAGCGAACCACAATGAGCAGTTCTTC. Its translation is CASVELANHNEQFF.

The rearrangement joins TRBV14 to TRBJ2-7; TRBD1 might be the D (6 bases). Germline V gives CDR1 SGHDN, CDR2 FVKESK. This CDR3 spans 14 amino acids. V lost 1 base and J lost 5, with 12 bases in between. CDR3 sequence (DNA): TGTGCCAGCAGCCAAGCTACAACAGGGAACGAGCAGTACTTC. Amino acid sequence: CASSQATTGNEQYF.